Listed below are T cell receptor beta chains from one sample, sequenced in a study of blood T cell repertoires in COVID-19. The assay was immunoSEQ multiplex PCR, and TCRdb's table has in-frame clones only and misses some. The sample holds tens of thousands of clones, 82% seen once. The sample consisted of peripheral blood. Source of these receptors: a human donor in a cohort sampled during active COVID-19. Both conserved end residues are part of each CDR3. The order of the fields is CDR3 protein, CDR3 length, clone size, V gene, J gene. Size tells how often a clone was seen (once, few, many) or the class of an expanded clone, and some rows leave it out.

CASRPARGGDTGELFF	16	-	TRBV5-1	TRBJ2-2
CASSVDGTTSPLHF	14	-	TRBV9	TRBJ1-6
CASSVPRGQLNEKLFF	16	-	TRBV6-1	TRBJ1-4
CASSLGSGLNYGYTF	15	-	TRBV7-3	TRBJ1-2
CASSPGLPSTDTQYF	15	-	TRBV2	TRBJ2-3
CASSFSSGGGGETQYF	16	-	TRBV11-3	TRBJ2-5
CASSFDRADTQYF	13	once	TRBV5-8	TRBJ2-3
CAISEGGLLNTEAFF	15	-	TRBV10-3	TRBJ1-1
CASSQTTGGHEQYF	14	-	TRBV18	TRBJ2-7
CAWSVARETQYF	12	-	TRBV30	TRBJ2-5
CASSLGLVEQYF	12	-	TRBV12-3/TRBV12-4	TRBJ2-7
CASSLWASDTDTQYF	15	-	TRBV28	TRBJ2-3
CASSWTGTGELFF	13	-	TRBV5-1	TRBJ2-2
CASSPDSTADRQYF	14	-	TRBV7-6	TRBJ2-7
CATSGPGGEQYF	12	few	TRBV15	TRBJ2-7